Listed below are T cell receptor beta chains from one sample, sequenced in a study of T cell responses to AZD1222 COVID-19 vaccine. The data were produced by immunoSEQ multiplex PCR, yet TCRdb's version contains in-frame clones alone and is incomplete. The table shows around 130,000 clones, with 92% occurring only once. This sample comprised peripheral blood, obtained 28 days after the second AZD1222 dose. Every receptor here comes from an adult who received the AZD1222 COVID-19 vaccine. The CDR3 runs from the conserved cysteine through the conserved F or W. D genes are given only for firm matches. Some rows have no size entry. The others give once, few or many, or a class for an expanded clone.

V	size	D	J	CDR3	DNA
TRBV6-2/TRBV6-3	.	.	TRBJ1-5	CASSRDGGYQPQHF	TGTGCCAGCAGTCGAGACGGTGGCTATCAGCCCCAGCATTTT
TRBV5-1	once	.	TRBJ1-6	CASSLSGTSPLHF	TGCGCCAGCAGCTTGTCGGGCACCTCACCCCTCCACTTT
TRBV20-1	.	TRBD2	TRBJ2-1	CSASYWKLAGGQGHEQFF	TGCAGTGCTAGTTATTGGAAACTAGCGGGGGGCCAAGGCCATGAGCAGTTCTTC
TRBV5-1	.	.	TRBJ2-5	CASSFGQGRETQYF	TGCGCCAGCAGCTTCGGTCAGGGTAGGGAGACCCAGTACTTC
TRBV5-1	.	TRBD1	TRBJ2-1	CASRGQGYNEQFF	TGCGCCAGCAGGGGACAGGGCTACAATGAGCAGTTCTTC
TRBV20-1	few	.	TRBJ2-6	CSASPSGANVLTF	TGCAGTGCTAGTCCCTCTGGGGCCAACGTCCTGACTTTC
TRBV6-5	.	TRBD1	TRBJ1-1	CASSATGVNTEAFF	TGTGCCAGCAGCGCTACAGGGGTGAACACTGAAGCTTTCTTT
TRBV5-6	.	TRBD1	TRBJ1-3	CASSRAGGLAGNTIYF	TGTGCCAGCAGCCGAGCAGGGGGGCTGGCCGGAAACACCATATATTTT
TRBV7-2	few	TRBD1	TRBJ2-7	CASSFTGQGGEQYF	TGTGCCAGCAGCTTTACGGGACAGGGAGGCGAGCAGTACTTC
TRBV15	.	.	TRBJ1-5	CATSSNMGQPQHF	TGTGCCACCAGCAGTAACATGGGACAGCCCCAGCATTTT
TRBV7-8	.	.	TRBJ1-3	CASSLYRAGGNTIYF	TGTGCCAGCAGCTTATACAGGGCGGGAGGAAACACCATATATTTT
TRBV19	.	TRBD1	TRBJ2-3	CASSRTGPDTQYF	TGTGCCAGTAGTAGGACAGGGCCAGATACGCAGTATTTT
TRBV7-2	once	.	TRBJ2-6	CASLRAGANVLTF	TGTGCCAGCCTCAGGGCTGGGGCCAACGTCCTGACTTTC
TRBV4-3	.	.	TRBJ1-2	CASSQDRPTARYGYTF	TGCGCCAGCAGCCAAGATCGCCCGACAGCTCGGTATGGCTACACCTTC
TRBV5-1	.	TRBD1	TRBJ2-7	CASSWDRASSYEQYF	TGCGCCAGCAGCTGGGACAGGGCGAGCTCCTACGAGCAGTACTTC